This T cell receptor beta chain was sequenced during a study of cytomegalovirus exposure and HLA in healthy donors. The PCR used 60 Vbeta and 13 Jbeta primers. Measured with immunoSEQ multiplex PCR; TCRdb has only the in-frame clones, and not every one. Among 150,000 to 200,000 clones listed, about 90% were seen once. The sample was PBMCs. The TCR sequence derives from a boy younger than 10 in good health and CMV-seronegative.

The chain's CDR3 is CASIPRETGVYNEQFF. Written as DNA, the CDR3 is TGTGCCAGCATCCCCAGGGAGACAGGGGTCTACAATGAGCAGTTCTTC. The chain couples TRBV2 to TRBJ2-1; 8 bases align to TRBD1. V shed 7 bases and J 3 bases; nucleotides not matched to a gene: 11. Germline V gene data show CDR1 as SNHLY and CDR2 as FYNNEI. The CDR3 is made up of 16 amino acids.